This TCR beta chain was observed in a study of T cell responses to AZD1222 COVID-19 vaccine listed by TCRdb under 2021. About the study as a whole: A total of more than 230 trial participants underwent TCR sequencing, of whom some 200 had received two doses of AZD1222 and some 25 had received two doses of the MenACWY control vaccine. Trial participants were enrolled by age into subgroups of 18-55, 56-69 and 70-plus years, and around 150, 28 and 57 TCR-sequenced participants, respectively, were included in these subgroups.

Comments on this clone: It lacks a known antigen. No much larger clone is present one base from it, and per-base qualities are unavailable.

The paper as a whole reports these results and caveats: CD4 TCRs associated with the vaccine covered the entire spike protein, and the dominant responses were in regions 160-218 and 743-854. Because no day 14 peak-response samples were available, repertoires were characterized only after the peak T cell response. A significant rise in spike-specific TCR breadth and depth was observed after two AZD1222 doses relative to day 0 and relative to MenACWY recipients. The 56-69-year group was small, and its depth increase did not reach significance, likely because of low power. Participants were mostly white British, with more females than males. The authors suggested clonal diversity may have been underestimated. Reportedly, close to half of the unique spike-specific TCRs recognized epitopes lying outside the regions that are mutated in the B.1.351 and B.1.1.7 variants. Conclusions about previously exposed vaccinees are limited because only a handful of AZD1222 recipients were SARS-CoV-2 seropositive at baseline.

The CDR3 regions of human TCRbeta chains were analyzed by immunosequencing. The authors' pipeline ran thus. Repertoire TCRs were matched against a reference library of SARS-CoV-2-specific TCRs generated with the MIRA antigen-specificity platform. Breadth meant the fraction of unique TCRs that were SARS-CoV-2-associated, whereas depth meant the fraction of total T cells that were SARS-CoV-2-associated. Using the MIRA data, each spike-specific TCR was assigned both to the spike region to which the TCR was reactive and to a CD4 or CD8 class. Log10-transformed breadth and depth values were compared by one-way ANOVA with Sidak's multiple comparisons tests. In its TCRdb copy, this immuneACCESS table keeps in-frame sequences only and misses some clones. Where compared with another copy, unresolved V genes explain less than half of these, and the others have no known cause. Clonal size and the V and J genes are those of that table, whereas D and trimming came from the DNA. This sample comprises 100,000 to 150,000 clones, approximately 91% of them detected only once. The ten largest clones represent about 1% of the sample.

In the paper's terms, the time point label means: about 28 days (+/-7) after the second vaccine dose. AZD1222 recipients given second doses at about 4 weeks or at about 12 weeks were pooled, since spike-specific TCR depth and breadth were not found to differ between the two schedules. Vaccinee samples were obtained from the UK trials COV001 and COV002, which included a single-blind randomized controlled phase 2/3 trial of AZD1222 (ChAdOx1 nCoV-19) in healthy adults. Trial participant PBMC samples were collected at day 0 and day 28 after the second dose for TCRbeta chain sequencing. The germline V gene yields MGHDK for CDR1 and SYGVNS for CDR2. The CDR3 runs 12 amino acids, cysteine and phenylalanine included. Only the CDR3 part of the read is kept: 36 bases, read in frame from the first base. V is cut by 7 bases and J by 7 bases, and the space between the germline ends is 8 bases.

Recombination connected TRBV25-1 to TRBJ1-6; possibly the D gene is TRBD1, per 6 matching bases. The TCR originated in an adult who received the AZD1222 COVID-19 vaccine. The starting material was peripheral blood, obtained 28 days after the second AZD1222 dose. The nucleotides are TGTGCCAGCAACAGGGTCAATTCACCCCTCCACTTT. This yields the protein CASNRVNSPLHF. Reference TRBV25-1 and TRBJ1-6 proteins supply the regions before and after the CDR3; the full variable domain is: EADIYQTPRYLVIGTGKKITLECSQTMGHDKMYWYQQDPGMELHLIHYSYGVNSTEKGDLSSESTVSRIRTEHFPLTLESARPSHTSQYLCASNRVNSPLHFGNGTRLTVT.